Listed below are T cell receptor beta chains from one sample, sequenced in a study of cytomegalovirus exposure and HLA in healthy donors. Generated by immunoSEQ multiplex PCR, the TCRdb table keeps only in-frame clones and is missing some. The sample holds about 160,000 clones, about 80% seen once. Sequencing was done on a sample of PBMCs. The receptors shown here come from a man between 25 and 39 years old in good health and CMV-seronegative. CDR3s include the opening cysteine and the closing phenylalanine or tryptophan. The order of the fields is clone size, V gene, J gene, D gene, CDR3 DNA, CDR3 protein. D genes are given only for firm matches. Rows may omit the clone size; those that give it use once, few, many or a size class.

size: .; V: TRBV5-1; J: TRBJ2-3; D: TRBD2; DNA: TGCGCCAGCAGTCTGGGGAGCGGGGGGGCCGATACGCAGTATTTT; CDR3: CASSLGSGGADTQYF
size: .; V: TRBV7-9; J: TRBJ1-4; D: .; DNA: TGTGCCAGCAGCTTAGAGGGGGGGAAGAAGAAGGATGAAAAACTGTTTTTT; CDR3: CASSLEGGKKKDEKLFF
size: .; V: TRBV4-3; J: TRBJ2-4; D: .; DNA: TGCGCCAGCAGCCAAGATAGCGAGTTGGCCAAAAACATTCAGTACTTC; CDR3: CASSQDSELAKNIQYF
size: .; V: TRBV7-9; J: TRBJ2-1; D: .; DNA: TGTGCCAGCAGCGCTAGGGGGAACGGATTTAACAATGAGCAGTTCTTC; CDR3: CASSARGNGFNNEQFF
size: .; V: TRBV6-1; J: TRBJ1-6; D: .; DNA: TGTGCCAGCAAAGTAGTAGGGGATTCACCCCTCCACTTT; CDR3: CASKVVGDSPLHF
size: once; V: TRBV28; J: TRBJ2-7; D: TRBD1; DNA: TGTGCCAGTCAAACACCGGGACAGGGGGCATTAGGCCCCTCCCCATCCCTATACGAGCAGTACTTC; CDR3: CASQTPGQGALGPSPSLYEQYF
size: .; V: TRBV7-3; J: TRBJ1-1; D: .; DNA: TGTGCCTCCAGCCCAGGGTCGAACACTGAAGCTTTCTTT; CDR3: CASSPGSNTEAFF
size: .; V: TRBV28; J: TRBJ2-2; D: TRBD1; DNA: TGTGCCAGCAGCCCCCCCCGGGGACAGGGGATCGGGGAGCTGTTTTTT; CDR3: CASSPPRGQGIGELFF
size: .; V: TRBV29-1; J: TRBJ2-2; D: .; DNA: TGCAGCGGTTCCGGGACAATAGGCGGGGAGCTGTTTTTT; CDR3: CSGSGTIGGELFF
size: .; V: TRBV21-1; J: TRBJ1-2; D: .; DNA: TGTGCCAGCAGCAACCCTAACAGAGACTATGGCTACACCTTC; CDR3: CASSNPNRDYGYTF
size: .; V: TRBV30; J: TRBJ2-2; D: .; DNA: TGTGCCTGGAGTGTACAGGGACCGACCGGGGAGCTGTTTTTT; CDR3: CAWSVQGPTGELFF
size: .; V: TRBV6-1; J: TRBJ2-2; D: .; DNA: TGTGCCAGCAGTGAAGGCTCAGGGCATACCGGGGAGCTGTTTTTT; CDR3: CASSEGSGHTGELFF
size: .; V: TRBV30; J: TRBJ1-1; D: .; DNA: TGTGCCTGGAGTTCATGGAGCACTGAAGCTTTCTTT; CDR3: CAWSSWSTEAFF
size: few; V: TRBV27; J: TRBJ2-2; D: .; DNA: TGTGCCAGCAGTTTATTGGTAGTTACAGCCGGCCCGGGGGAGCTGTTTTTT; CDR3: CASSLLVVTAGPGELFF
size: .; V: TRBV28; J: TRBJ1-3; D: .; DNA: TGTGCCAGCAGTAACAAGCGGCGCTCTGGAAACACCATATATTTT; CDR3: CASSNKRRSGNTIYF
size: .; V: TRBV28; J: TRBJ2-3; D: .; DNA: TGTGCCAGCAGTTTAGTGAGTTCGTGGGAGGAGGGAGATACGCAGTATTTT; CDR3: CASSLVSSWEEGDTQYF
size: .; V: TRBV5-4; J: TRBJ2-7; D: TRBD2; DNA: TGTGCCAGCAGCTCGGCGGGAGGGGGGTACGAGCAGTACTTC; CDR3: CASSSAGGGYEQYF
size: .; V: TRBV6-5; J: TRBJ1-1; D: TRBD1; DNA: TGTGCCAGCAGTTTCGACAGGGTTGACGCTTTCTTT; CDR3: CASSFDRVDAFF
size: once; V: TRBV5-1; J: TRBJ1-6; D: .; DNA: TGCGCCAGCCTCCCCGGCCCGGGTGGCAATTCACCCCTCCACTTT; CDR3: CASLPGPGGNSPLHF
size: .; V: TRBV29-1; J: TRBJ1-1; D: .; DNA: TGCAGCGTTGGAAGGGCGACGTCGGGGACTGAAGCTTTCTTT; CDR3: CSVGRATSGTEAFF
size: once; V: TRBV9; J: TRBJ1-1; D: TRBD1; DNA: TGTGCCAGCAGCGTAGTCGGGACAGGGGACACTGAAGCTTTCTTT; CDR3: CASSVVGTGDTEAFF
size: many; V: TRBV6-4; J: TRBJ2-3; D: TRBD2; DNA: TGTGCCAGCAGTAGCGGGGGGGCCACAGATACGCAGTATTTT; CDR3: CASSSGGATDTQYF
size: .; V: TRBV27; J: TRBJ1-1; D: .; DNA: TGTGCCAGCAGTTTATGGGGCCGAGAAGCTTTCTTT; CDR3: CASSLWGREAFF
size: once; V: TRBV18; J: TRBJ2-7; D: .; DNA: TGTGCCAGCTCACCGGGGGGGCACGAGCAGTACTTC; CDR3: CASSPGGHEQYF
size: once; V: TRBV14; J: TRBJ1-4; D: .; DNA: TGTGCCAGCAGCCACAGCGGGTATGAAAAACTGTTTTTT; CDR3: CASSHSGYEKLFF
size: .; V: TRBV7-9; J: TRBJ2-7; D: .; DNA: TGTGCCACCGGGGGACTTCTCTACGAGCAGTACTTC; CDR3: CATGGLLYEQYF
size: .; V: TRBV7-9; J: TRBJ2-7; D: TRBD1; DNA: TGTGCCAGCAGCCTTCCCCGACAGGGCACGGGAAGGGAGCAGTACTTC; CDR3: CASSLPRQGTGREQYF
size: .; V: TRBV2; J: TRBJ2-1; D: TRBD2; DNA: TGTGCCAGCAGTGATGCCCTAGCGGCGACCTACAATGAGCAGTTCTTC; CDR3: CASSDALAATYNEQFF
size: .; V: TRBV13; J: TRBJ2-1; D: .; DNA: TGTGCCAGCAGTCCGAGGGCTACCTATGTCGATGAGCAGTTCTTC; CDR3: CASSPRATYVDEQFF
size: .; V: TRBV30; J: TRBJ2-1; D: TRBD2; DNA: TGTGCCTGGAGTTGGTCTAGCGGGATCTACAATGAGCAGTTCTTC; CDR3: CAWSWSSGIYNEQFF
size: .; V: TRBV5-1; J: TRBJ2-7; D: TRBD2; DNA: TGCGCCAGCAGCTTGACGGCGGGAGGAGACGAGCAGTACTTC; CDR3: CASSLTAGGDEQYF
size: few; V: TRBV10-3; J: TRBJ1-4; D: .; DNA: TGTGCCATCAGCCCACACAGGGAAACTAATGAAAAACTGTTTTTT; CDR3: CAISPHRETNEKLFF
size: few; V: TRBV28; J: TRBJ2-2; D: .; DNA: TGTGCCAGCAGGTTCACTAGGCCCTACGGGACCGGGGAGCTGTTTTTT; CDR3: CASRFTRPYGTGELFF
size: once; V: TRBV13; J: TRBJ2-3; D: TRBD2; DNA: TGTGCCAGCAGCTCCTGGACTAGCGGGAAATCAGATACGCAGTATTTT; CDR3: CASSSWTSGKSDTQYF
size: .; V: TRBV19; J: TRBJ1-2; D: TRBD1; DNA: TGTGCCAGTAGTATAAACAGACAGGGGCGATATGGCTACACCTTC; CDR3: CASSINRQGRYGYTF
size: .; V: TRBV30; J: TRBJ1-1; D: .; DNA: TGTGCCTGGAGTGTAGGGAGGACCTTCGTCATGGGAACTGAAGCTTTCTTT; CDR3: CAWSVGRTFVMGTEAFF
size: .; V: TRBV5-8; J: TRBJ1-5; D: .; DNA: TGTGCCAGCAGCTTGGCTATCACCAATCAGCCCCAGCATTTT; CDR3: CASSLAITNQPQHF
size: .; V: TRBV10-3; J: TRBJ2-2; D: .; DNA: TGTGCCACCTCCGGGTCCGGGGTAGTCGCCGGGGAGCTGTTTTTT; CDR3: CATSGSGVVAGELFF
size: .; V: TRBV7-2; J: TRBJ1-4; D: .; DNA: TGTGCCAGCAGCGTCCTCTGGGACTCTCGAGGAGGAAAACTGTTTTTT; CDR3: CASSVLWDSRGGKLFF
size: .; V: TRBV6-1; J: TRBJ2-7; D: .; DNA: TGTGCCAGCAGTTCGTCGACTTATAGCTCCTACGAGCAGTACTTC; CDR3: CASSSSTYSSYEQYF
size: .; V: TRBV19; J: TRBJ2-3; D: TRBD1; DNA: TGTGCCAGTAGTATCTCCGGGACAGGGAGCACAGATACGCAGTATTTT; CDR3: CASSISGTGSTDTQYF
size: .; V: TRBV11-3; J: TRBJ2-1; D: .; DNA: TGTGCCAGCAGCCTTAGCGGAACCTACAATGAGCAGTTCTTC; CDR3: CASSLSGTYNEQFF
size: few; V: TRBV28; J: TRBJ2-5; D: TRBD2; DNA: TGTGCCAGCAGCCAGTCTAGCGGGGGGAAAGGAGAGACCCAGTACTTC; CDR3: CASSQSSGGKGETQYF
size: .; V: TRBV4-1; J: TRBJ1-4; D: .; DNA: TGCGCCAGCAGCCAAGGGTACAGTACCGTGGGACTTAATGAAAAACTGTTTTTT; CDR3: CASSQGYSTVGLNEKLFF
size: .; V: TRBV27; J: TRBJ1-2; D: TRBD1; DNA: TGTGCCAGCAGTTGGGACAGCTCCTATGGCTACACCTTC; CDR3: CASSWDSSYGYTF
size: .; V: TRBV30; J: TRBJ1-4; D: TRBD1; DNA: TGTGCCTGGAGAGGGGGCCTCGCAACTAATGAAAAACTGTTTTTT; CDR3: CAWRGGLATNEKLFF
size: .; V: TRBV5-6; J: TRBJ1-5; D: .; DNA: TGTGCCAGCAGCTACGGACCACAGGGAACCCAGCCCCAGCATTTT; CDR3: CASSYGPQGTQPQHF
size: .; V: TRBV19; J: TRBJ2-7; D: TRBD1; DNA: TGTGCCAGTAGTATGGACAGGGTGAACGAGCAGTACTTC; CDR3: CASSMDRVNEQYF
size: .; V: TRBV7-9; J: TRBJ1-1; D: TRBD1; DNA: TGTGCCAGCAGACCCGGGACAGGTCTTTCGTCTGGCTCTGAAGCTTTCTTT; CDR3: CASRPGTGLSSGSEAFF
size: .; V: TRBV7-9; J: TRBJ1-1; D: TRBD1; DNA: TGTGCCAGCAGCCATGGAGACAGGGGGACTGAAGCTTTCTTT; CDR3: CASSHGDRGTEAFF
size: .; V: TRBV9; J: TRBJ1-4; D: .; DNA: TGTGCCAGCAGCGTAGGAAGTAGGACCGCGGGCGAAAAACTGTTTTTT; CDR3: CASSVGSRTAGEKLFF
size: .; V: TRBV9; J: TRBJ2-7; D: .; DNA: TGTGCCAGCAGCGTAGATCTGCAGGCCGCGCCCTACGAGCAGTACTTC; CDR3: CASSVDLQAAPYEQYF
size: .; V: TRBV4-2; J: TRBJ1-1; D: .; DNA: TGTGCCAGCAGCCAAGTCGTCTCCTTAGAGGGAACTGAAGCTTTCTTT; CDR3: CASSQVVSLEGTEAFF